This T cell receptor (beta chain) is drawn from a study of CD8 T cells in Susac syndrome. Random hexamers were used to reverse transcribe the RNA input (roughly 0.5 to 1 ug). MiXCR, applied by TCRdb to the immunoSEQ multiplex PCR reads, yields one record per CDR3 protein. The sample has 150,000 to 190,000 distinct CDR3 sequences; around 95% are singletons. The V end was cut by 5 bases, the J end by 6 bases, with 10 bases between. Germline CDR1 SQVTM, CDR2 ANQGSEA. This CDR3 is 12 amino acids long. V usage is TRBV29-1 and J usage is TRBJ2-2, with a weak D call TRBD1 (5 bases). Input material: CD4+ T cells from PBMCs. This TCR was recovered from a human donor with Susac syndrome. The CDR3: CSVRPGSGELFF. The CDR3 DNA reads TGCAGCGTTCGACCAGGGTCCGGGGAGCTGTTTTTT.